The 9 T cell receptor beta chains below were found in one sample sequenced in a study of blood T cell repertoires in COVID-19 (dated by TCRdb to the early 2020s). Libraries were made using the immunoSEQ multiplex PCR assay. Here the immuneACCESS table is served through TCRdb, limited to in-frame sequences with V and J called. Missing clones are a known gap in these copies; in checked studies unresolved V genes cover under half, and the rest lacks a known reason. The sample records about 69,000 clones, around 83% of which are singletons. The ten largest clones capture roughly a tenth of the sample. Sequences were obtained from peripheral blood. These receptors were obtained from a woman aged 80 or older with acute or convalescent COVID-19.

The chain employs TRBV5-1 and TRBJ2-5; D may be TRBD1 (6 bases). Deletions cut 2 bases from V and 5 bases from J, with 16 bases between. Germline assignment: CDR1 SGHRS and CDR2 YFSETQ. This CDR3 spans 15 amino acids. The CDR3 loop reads CASSFRWGQEETQYF. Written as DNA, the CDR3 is TGCGCCAGCAGCTTTAGGTGGGGGCAGGAGGAGACCCAGTACTTC.

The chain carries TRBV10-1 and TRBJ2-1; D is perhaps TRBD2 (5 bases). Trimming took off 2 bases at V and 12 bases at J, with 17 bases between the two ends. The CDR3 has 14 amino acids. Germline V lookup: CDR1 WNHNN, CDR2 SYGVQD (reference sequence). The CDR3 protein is CASSEMGAPKAQFF. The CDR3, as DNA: TGCGCCAGCAGTGAGATGGGAGCCCCCAAAGCGCAGTTCTTC.

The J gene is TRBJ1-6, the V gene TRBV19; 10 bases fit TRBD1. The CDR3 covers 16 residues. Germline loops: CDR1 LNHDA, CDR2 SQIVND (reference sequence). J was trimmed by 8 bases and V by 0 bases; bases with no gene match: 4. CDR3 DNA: TGTGCCAGTAGTATAGATCGGACAGGGGGAGATTCACCCCTCCACTTT. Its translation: CASSIDRTGGDSPLHF.

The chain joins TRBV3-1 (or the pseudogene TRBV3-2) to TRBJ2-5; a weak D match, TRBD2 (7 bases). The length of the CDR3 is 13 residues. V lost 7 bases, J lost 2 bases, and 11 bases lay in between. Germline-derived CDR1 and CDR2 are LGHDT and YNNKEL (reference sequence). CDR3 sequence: CASKRGQQETQYF. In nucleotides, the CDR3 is TGTGCCAGCAAGCGGGGACAACAAGAGACCCAGTACTTC.

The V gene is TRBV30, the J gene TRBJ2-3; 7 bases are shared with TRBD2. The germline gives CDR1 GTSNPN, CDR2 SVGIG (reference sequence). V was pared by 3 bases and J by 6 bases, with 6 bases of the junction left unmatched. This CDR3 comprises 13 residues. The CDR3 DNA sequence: TGTGCCTGGAGCTCCGGGGGGTTCGATACGCAGTATTTT. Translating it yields CAWSSGGFDTQYF. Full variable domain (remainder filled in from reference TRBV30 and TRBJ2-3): SQTIHQWPATLVQPVGSPLSLECTVEGTSNPNLYWYRQAAGRGLQLLFYSVGIGQISSEVPQNLSASRPQDRQFILSSKKLLLSDSGFYLCAWSSGGFDTQYFGPGTRLTVL.

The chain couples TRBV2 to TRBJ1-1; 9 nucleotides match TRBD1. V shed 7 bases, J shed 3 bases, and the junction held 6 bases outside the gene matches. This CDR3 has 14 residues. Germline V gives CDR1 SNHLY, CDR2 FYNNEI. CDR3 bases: TGTGCCAGCAATACAGGGGGCCCTGACACTGAAGCTTTCTTT. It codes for CASNTGGPDTEAFF.

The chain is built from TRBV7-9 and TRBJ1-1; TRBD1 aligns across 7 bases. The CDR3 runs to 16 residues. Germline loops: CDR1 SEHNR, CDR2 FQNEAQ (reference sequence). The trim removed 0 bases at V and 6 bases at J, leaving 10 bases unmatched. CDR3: CASSLAHRGENAEAFF. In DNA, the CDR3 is TGTGCCAGCAGCTTAGCTCACAGGGGCGAAAACGCTGAAGCTTTCTTT.

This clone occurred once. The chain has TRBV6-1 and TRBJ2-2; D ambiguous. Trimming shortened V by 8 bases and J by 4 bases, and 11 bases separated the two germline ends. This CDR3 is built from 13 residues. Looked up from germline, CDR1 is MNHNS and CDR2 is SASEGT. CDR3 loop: CASRSGRTGELFF. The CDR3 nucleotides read TGTGCCAGCCGGTCGGGTCGCACCGGGGAGCTGTTTTTT.

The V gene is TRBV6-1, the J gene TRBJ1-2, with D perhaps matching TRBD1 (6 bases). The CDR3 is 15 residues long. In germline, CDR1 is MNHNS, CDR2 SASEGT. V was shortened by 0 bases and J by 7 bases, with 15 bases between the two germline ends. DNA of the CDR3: TGTGCCAGCAGTGAAGCACGGAAGGGGGTTTCTGGCTACACCTTC. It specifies CASSEARKGVSGYTF.